The sequence of this T cell receptor beta chain was determined in a study of identical twins. Study-level results: Fewer insertions characterized abundant cord blood beta clonotypes, whereas memory repertoires showed none.

TCRdb analysed the 5' RACE reads with MiXCR anew, one entry per CDR3 protein. The data contain about 530,000 distinct CDR3 sequences, roughly 15% of them singletons. V trimming: 2 bases; J trimming: 5 bases; junction bases outside the gene matches: 19. The V gene's germline CDR1 is SGHRS and CDR2 YFSETQ. This CDR3 spans 19 amino acids. A note on this clonotype: The target antigen is unknown.

The same data also contributed to another study, on yellow fever vaccine responses in identical twins.

The chain employs TRBV5-1 and TRBJ2-3; the match to TRBD2 covers 8 bases. The sequenced sample consisted of CD4+ T cells sorted from blood. This sequence originates from a woman between 18 and 29 years old in good health. This chain's CDR3 is CASSFVNGRGRAEGDTQYF. CDR3 in DNA: TGCGCCAGCAGCTTCGTAAACGGGAGGGGTCGAGCTGAGGGAGATACGCAGTATTTT.